The 19 T cell receptor beta chains in this list originate from one sample, sequenced in a study of human versus mouse CDR3 diversity and MHC coevolution. Measured with immunoSEQ multiplex PCR; TCRdb has only the in-frame clones, and not every one. Seen here are fewer than 100,000 clones, around 95% observed once, and the top ten hold approximately 1.5%. The sample consisted of naive CD4+ T cells from blood. Subset here: CD45RO-negative CD62L-positive naive CD4 T cells. These receptors were taken from a person aged 30 to 69 in good health.

This clone was found once. V usage is TRBV29-1 and J usage is TRBJ1-1; D gene uncertain. Trimming cost V 4 bases and J 5 bases, with 8 bases left between them. Per the germline V gene, CDR1 is SQVTM and CDR2 is ANQGSEA. This CDR3 spans 11 amino acids. CDR3 in amino acids: CSVVRETEAFF. CDR3 DNA sequence: TGCAGCGTTGTGAGAGAAACTGAAGCTTTCTTT.

J is TRBJ1-1 and V is TRBV19; tentatively, D is TRBD1 (6 bases). CDR3 length: 15 amino acids. Per germline, CDR1 LNHDA and CDR2 SQIVND (reference sequence). V shed 5 bases and J shed 1 base, with 14 bases lying between them. CDR3 sequence reads: CASSLMDSQNTEAFF. The CDR3 coding sequence is TGTGCCAGTAGTCTAATGGACAGCCAGAACACTGAAGCTTTCTTT. Supplemented by reference TRBV19 and TRBJ1-1, the full variable domain reads DGGITQSPKYLFRKEGQNVTLSCEQNLNHDAMYWYRQDPGQGLRLIYYSQIVNDFQKGDIAEGYSVSREKKESFPLTVTSAQKNPTAFYLCASSLMDSQNTEAFFGQGTRLTVV.

This clone was seen once. The genes are TRBV7-2 and TRBJ1-2; weak D call: TRBD1 (6 bases). CDR1 is SGHTA, CDR2 FQGNSA, per germline. V shed 5 bases and J shed 0 bases, with 10 bases lying between them. The CDR3 has 14 amino acids. For the CDR3, the DNA is TGTGCCAGCAGCGCTCAGGGGTCTAACTATGGCTACACCTTC. This sequence encodes CASSAQGSNYGYTF.

V and J are TRBV9 and TRBJ2-7; 9 bases match TRBD1. Germline assignment: CDR1 SGDLS and CDR2 YYNGEE. This CDR3 contains 15 residues. The junction had 5 bases not matched to a gene; V was cut back by 0 bases and J by 4 bases. The CDR3 loop reads CASSVDGTGLYEQYF. In DNA, the CDR3 is TGTGCCAGCAGCGTAGACGGGACAGGGCTTTACGAGCAGTACTTC.

The rearrangement uses TRBV29-1 and TRBJ2-3, with a possible D match to TRBD1 (6 bases). The CDR3 sequence is 15 residues long. V was cut by 5 bases and J by 6 bases, with 21 bases left in between. In germline, CDR1 is SQVTM, CDR2 ANQGSEA. CDR3 sequence reads: CSVQRTVERGDTQYF. CDR3 DNA: TGCAGCGTTCAAAGGACAGTGGAGAGGGGGGATACGCAGTATTTT.

This rearrangement joins TRBV30 to TRBJ1-1; TRBD1 aligns across 8 bases. Trimming removed 1 base from V and 0 bases from J; junction bases left unmatched: 28. Germline-derived CDR1 and CDR2 are GTSNPN and SVGIG (reference sequence). The CDR3 consists of 23 residues. DNA of the CDR3: TGTGCCTGGAGTGGGCCCCTTCAACAGGGGGGCGAGTTCGAAGCGCCCCTGAACACTGAAGCTTTCTTT. Its translation: CAWSGPLQQGGEFEAPLNTEAFF.

The rearrangement joins TRBV9 to TRBJ1-1; weak D call: TRBD1 (5 bases). The CDR3 loop spans 14 amino acids. In germline, CDR1 is SGDLS, CDR2 YYNGEE. The V end lost 0 bases, the J end lost 4 bases, and 10 bases lay between the germline ends. The CDR3: CASSVVAGGTEAFF. CDR3 bases: TGTGCCAGCAGCGTAGTGGCGGGGGGCACTGAAGCTTTCTTT.

This sequence joins TRBV5-5 and TRBJ2-1, with a tentative D call TRBD1 (5 bases). V gave up 10 bases and J gave up 1 base, with 18 bases separating them. This CDR3 comprises 15 residues. Germline lookup yields CDR1 SGHKS and CDR2 YYEKEE (reference sequence). In DNA, the CDR3 is TGTGCCGCAGCCAGGGATGGGGCTTCCTACAATGAGCAGTTCTTC. It specifies CAAARDGASYNEQFF.

The rearrangement links TRBV29-1 to TRBJ1-1; D may be TRBD1 (6 bases). V lost 2 bases, J lost 5 bases, and 12 bases lay in between. There are 13 residues in the CDR3. Germline assignment: CDR1 SQVTM and CDR2 ANQGSEA. DNA for the CDR3: TGCAGCGTTGAATGGGACACGGGGACTGAAGCTTTCTTT. Its protein is CSVEWDTGTEAFF.

The chain links TRBV19 to TRBJ1-4; D call uncertain. CDR1 is LNHDA, CDR2 SQIVND, per germline (reference sequence). This CDR3 spans 16 amino acids. V was shortened by 5 bases and J by 0 bases, with 13 bases between the two germline ends. The CDR3 reads CASSPQQAATNEKLFF. CDR3 in DNA: TGTGCCAGTAGTCCTCAGCAGGCTGCAACTAATGAAAAACTGTTTTTT.

The V and J genes are TRBV28 and TRBJ2-4; a weak D match, TRBD2 (5 bases). Germline-derived CDR1 and CDR2 are MDHEN and SYDVKM. CDR3 size: 15 residues. The germline V and J ends were trimmed by 2 bases and 0 bases, with 8 bases remaining between them. The CDR3 DNA reads TGTGCCAGCAGTTTACAGACTATAGCCAAAAACATTCAGTACTTC. It is translated as CASSLQTIAKNIQYF.

V is TRBV10-3 and J is TRBJ1-1; TRBD1 matches 9 bases. V trimming: 4 bases; J trimming: 8 bases; junction bases outside the gene matches: 8. The CDR3 length is 14 residues. Germline V CDR1 and CDR2: ENHRY, SYGVKD. The CDR3 loop reads CAISGTGGENEAFF. CDR3 nucleotides: TGTGCCATCAGTGGAACAGGGGGCGAGAACGAAGCTTTCTTT.

The V and J genes are TRBV4-1 and TRBJ2-1; D unclear. CDR1 and CDR2 from the germline V gene are MGHRA and YSYEKL. Trimming left V 0 bases short and J 4 bases short, with 7 bases between. The CDR3 has 14 residues. The CDR3 spells CASSQDTTYNEQFF. CDR3 bases: TGCGCCAGCAGCCAAGATACGACTTACAATGAGCAGTTCTTC.

This chain uses TRBV5-1 with TRBJ2-2; D uncertain. The length of the CDR3 is 14 residues. Trimming stripped 4 bases from V and 0 bases from J, with 7 bases between. CDR1 SGHRS and CDR2 YFSETQ come from the germline V gene. CDR3 amino acids: CASSTTSNTGELFF. The CDR3 coding sequence is TGCGCCAGCAGCACTACATCGAACACCGGGGAGCTGTTTTTT.

CDR3 residues: CASSQEKEITGELFF. The CDR3 DNA reads as TGCGCCAGCAGCCAAGAGAAGGAGATCACCGGGGAGCTGTTTTTT. V usage is TRBV4-3 and J usage is TRBJ2-2; D is ambiguous. The length of the CDR3 is 15 residues. Trimming left V 0 bases short and J 4 bases short, with 9 bases between. CDR1 and CDR2 (germline): LGHNA, YSLEER.

The genes are TRBV27 and TRBJ2-7; 9 positions match TRBD2. Germline V lookup: CDR1 MNHEY, CDR2 SMNVEV (reference sequence). The CDR3 has 15 amino acids. With V trimmed by 10 bases and J by 4 bases, 14 bases remained unmatched. Here the CDR3 reads CATARAGGLGYEQYF. In nucleotides, the CDR3 is TGTGCCACGGCAAGGGCGGGGGGGCTTGGGTACGAGCAGTACTTC.

This clone was found once. The J gene is TRBJ1-2, the V gene TRBV10-1, with TRBD1 as a possible D gene (6 bases). The V and J ends lost 3 bases and 3 bases respectively, with 23 bases between them. The CDR3 length is 18 residues. In germline, CDR1 is WNHNN, CDR2 SYGVQD (reference sequence). The CDR3 spells CASSDRNPGTTFDYGYTF. DNA for the CDR3: TGCGCCAGCAGTGACCGAAACCCAGGGACAACCTTTGACTATGGCTACACCTTC.

In DNA form, the CDR3 reads TGTGCCAGTAGTACACAGTTATCTGGAAACACCATATATTTT. It yields the protein CASSTQLSGNTIYF. The J gene is TRBJ1-3, the V gene TRBV19; D is undetermined. Germline CDR1 is LNHDA and CDR2 is SQIVND (reference sequence). V lost 4 bases and J lost 1, with 8 bases in between. The CDR3 sequence is 14 residues long.

This sequence joins TRBV9 and TRBJ2-7, with 7 bases that match TRBD1. Trimming removed 0 bases from V and 6 bases from J; junction bases left unmatched: 12. Germline CDR1 reads SGDLS; CDR2 reads YYNGEE. The CDR3 runs to 16 residues. The CDR3 is CASSVAPAGGVPEQYF. The CDR3, as DNA: TGTGCCAGCAGCGTAGCCCCCGCAGGGGGAGTTCCCGAGCAGTACTTC.